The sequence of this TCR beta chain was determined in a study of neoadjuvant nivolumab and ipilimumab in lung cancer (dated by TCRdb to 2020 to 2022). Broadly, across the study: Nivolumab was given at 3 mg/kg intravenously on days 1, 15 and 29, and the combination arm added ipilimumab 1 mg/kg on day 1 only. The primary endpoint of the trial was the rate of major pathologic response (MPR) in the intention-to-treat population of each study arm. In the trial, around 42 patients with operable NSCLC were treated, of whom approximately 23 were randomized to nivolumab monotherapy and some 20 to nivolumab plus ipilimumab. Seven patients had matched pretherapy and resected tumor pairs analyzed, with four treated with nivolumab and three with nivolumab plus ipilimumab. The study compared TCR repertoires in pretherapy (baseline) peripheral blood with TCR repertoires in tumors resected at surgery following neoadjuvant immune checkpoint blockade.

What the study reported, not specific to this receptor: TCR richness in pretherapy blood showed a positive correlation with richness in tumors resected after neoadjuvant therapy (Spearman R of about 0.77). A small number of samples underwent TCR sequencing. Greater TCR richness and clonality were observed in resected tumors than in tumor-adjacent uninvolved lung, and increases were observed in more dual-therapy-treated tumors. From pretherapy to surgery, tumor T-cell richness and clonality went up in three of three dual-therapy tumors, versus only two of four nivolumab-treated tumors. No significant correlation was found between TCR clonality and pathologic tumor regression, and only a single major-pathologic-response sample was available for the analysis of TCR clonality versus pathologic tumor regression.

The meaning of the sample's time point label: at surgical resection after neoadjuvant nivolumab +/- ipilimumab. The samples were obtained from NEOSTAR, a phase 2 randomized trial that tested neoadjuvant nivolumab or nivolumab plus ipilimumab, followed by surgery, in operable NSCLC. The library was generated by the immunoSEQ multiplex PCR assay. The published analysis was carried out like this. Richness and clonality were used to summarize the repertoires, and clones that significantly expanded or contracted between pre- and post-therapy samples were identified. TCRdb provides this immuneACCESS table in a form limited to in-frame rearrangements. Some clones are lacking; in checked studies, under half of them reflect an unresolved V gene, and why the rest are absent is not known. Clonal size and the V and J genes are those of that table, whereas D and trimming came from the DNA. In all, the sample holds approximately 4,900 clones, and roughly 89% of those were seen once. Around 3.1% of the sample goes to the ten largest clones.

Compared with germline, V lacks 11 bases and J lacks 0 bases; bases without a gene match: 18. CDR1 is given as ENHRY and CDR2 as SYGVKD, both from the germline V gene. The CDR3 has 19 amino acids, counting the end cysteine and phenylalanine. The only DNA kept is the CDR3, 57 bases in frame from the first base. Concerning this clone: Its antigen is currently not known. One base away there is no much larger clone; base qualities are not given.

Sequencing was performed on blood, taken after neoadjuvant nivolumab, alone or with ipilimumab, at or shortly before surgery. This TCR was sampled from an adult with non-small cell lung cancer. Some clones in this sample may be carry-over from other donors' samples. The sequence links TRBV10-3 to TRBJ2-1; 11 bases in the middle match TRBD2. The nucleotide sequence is TGTGCCTCCAAGGGGTCTCTAGCGGGAGGCCCCCGCTCCTACAATGAGCAGTTCTTC. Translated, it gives CASKGSLAGGPRSYNEQFF.